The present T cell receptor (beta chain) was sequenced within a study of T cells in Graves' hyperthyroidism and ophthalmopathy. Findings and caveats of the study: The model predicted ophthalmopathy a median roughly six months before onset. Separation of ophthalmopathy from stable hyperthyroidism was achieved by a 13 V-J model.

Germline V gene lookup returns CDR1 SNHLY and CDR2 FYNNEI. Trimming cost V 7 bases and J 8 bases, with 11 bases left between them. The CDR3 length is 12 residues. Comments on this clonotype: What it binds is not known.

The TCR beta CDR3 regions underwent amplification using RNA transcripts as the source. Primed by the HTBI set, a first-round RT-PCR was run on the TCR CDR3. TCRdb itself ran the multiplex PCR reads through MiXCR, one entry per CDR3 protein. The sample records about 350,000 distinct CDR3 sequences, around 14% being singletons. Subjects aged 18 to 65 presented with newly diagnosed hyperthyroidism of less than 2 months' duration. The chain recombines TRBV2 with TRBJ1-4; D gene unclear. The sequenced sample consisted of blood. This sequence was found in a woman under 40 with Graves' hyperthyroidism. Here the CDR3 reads CASNPRNEKLFF. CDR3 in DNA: TGTGCCAGCAATCCCCGGAACGAAAAACTGTTTTTT.